This T cell receptor beta chain was identified during a study of PD-L1 blockade in urothelial cancer (dated by TCRdb to 2015 to 2018). For the study in its entirety: Therapy was started in 2014 for all patients, and atezolizumab 1,200 mg was administered intravenously every 3 weeks. About 85% of the roughly 29 patients were males with bladder-origin urothelial cancer, and about 65% of the roughly 30 reported a prior smoking history. An ECOG performance status of 0 or 1 was recorded for the patients, and 0 to 3 prior chemotherapy regimens had been received by the patients. Blood samples were analyzed at two time points: 3 weeks after treatment start (second dose) and 6 weeks after treatment start. A median of roughly 140,000 T cells and around 81,000 unique TCRs was obtained from blood samples, and a median clonality of around 0.072 was observed. The study was an exploratory multi-omic analysis of somatic, immune and clinical correlates of response to PD-L1 blockade with atezolizumab in urothelial cancer. Pretreatment tumor samples, along with matched peripheral blood collected serially before and after atezolizumab treatment, underwent TCR sequencing. Progression-free survival longer than 6 months counted as durable clinical benefit, and TCR features were additionally tested against both progression-free and overall survival. In the same patients who had TCR sequencing, pretreatment tumors also underwent whole exome sequencing and RNA sequencing. Durable clinical benefit was achieved by nine patients and was not achieved by 20 patients. Under 30 patients had pretreatment blood TCR-seq, some 25 had at least one posttreatment blood collection, and some 25 had tumor TCR-seq. Results and caveats for the whole study, not just this receptor: At 3 weeks after the start of treatment, tumor-associated TCR clones in peripheral blood had expanded more in patients with durable benefit (n of about 22, p = 0.022). Because the sample size was small (n ≈ 27) and many exploratory analyses were performed, the results are intended to be hypothesis-generating. Improved progression-free and overall survival was associated with having pretreatment peripheral blood TCR clonality below the median.

The junction shows trimming of 7 bases on V and 8 bases on J, plus 20 bases between the germline ends. CDR1 and CDR2 (SNHLY, FYNNEI) derive from the germline V gene. The CDR3 measures 14 amino acids from cysteine to phenylalanine. Solely the CDR3 DNA is kept, with 42 bases framed from the first base. To estimate absolute template abundance from read counts, synthetic TCR analog templates were spiked into each PCR. The immunoSEQ assay used bias-controlled V and J gene primers to amplify TCRbeta CDR3 regions from genomic DNA. Sequencing of rearranged TCRbeta segments was done at approximately 20X coverage. The authors' analysis ran thus. Clustering was used to correct sequencing errors, and CDR3s were annotated against IMGT to assign V, D and J genes. Downstream analyses used only productive TCRbeta rearrangements and left out out-of-frame or stop-codon sequences. To compute clonality, Shannon entropy was normalized by the log of the number of unique productive sequences and then subtracted from one. Clones differing between time points or between blood and tumor were identified using Fisher's exact test with Benjamini-Hochberg correction, with an adjusted p below 0.01 applied as the threshold. What TCRdb holds here is the immuneACCESS table cut down to in-frame rearrangements. Part of the clones is not present; checked against another copy, under half of the missing clones reflect an unresolved V gene, and the others are unexplained. D and trimming come from the DNA, and the V and J calls and clone size come from that table. This sample lists 70,000 to 95,000 clones; 84% were detected once. The ten largest clones capture approximately 2.1% of the sample.

This clone was seen a few times. Its recognized antigen is unknown. No per-base quality is available; no much larger clone lies one base away. The time point label corresponds to: pretreatment peripheral blood. A cohort of 30 or so patients with locally advanced or metastatic urothelial carcinoma, treated at Memorial Sloan Kettering on a trial protocol, was included. Peripheral blood mononuclear cells were collected from each patient pretreatment and during treatment, giving between 1 and 8 total time points per patient. The Qiagen DNeasy Blood extraction kit was used to purify genomic DNA from total PBMCs and from tumor samples. Collected pretreatment and during treatment, PBMCs were isolated and stored as previously described.

The sequence was obtained from a man aged 60-69 years with urothelial cancer. The V and J genes are TRBV2 and TRBJ1-2, with no confident D gene call. Sequencing used PBMCs, obtained around atezolizumab (anti-PD-L1) treatment. The CDR3 loop reads CASIPLLVLEGYTF. The nucleotides read TGTGCCAGCATCCCGTTACTGGTCTTAGAGGGCTACACCTTC.